A selection of T cell receptor beta chains follows, all from one sample in a study of CD8+ T cells in alopecia areata. Clones were sequenced by immunoSEQ multiplex PCR, and TCRdb holds only the in-frame ones, with some missing. The data contain 140,000 to 150,000 clones, around two thirds of them singletons. Sequenced input: CD8+ T cells sorted from blood. The source of these receptors is a human donor in good health. Both conserved end residues are part of each CDR3. D genes are given only for firm matches. Clone size appears in some rows only: once, few, many, or a class for an expanded clone.

clone size | D gene | J gene | V gene | CDR3 DNA | CDR3 protein
NA | NA | TRBJ2-1 | TRBV5-1 | TGCGCCAGCAGCCGTGTCGGGGGTGGGACGCTCGATGAGCAGTTCTTC | CASSRVGGGTLDEQFF
NA | NA | TRBJ2-7 | TRBV7-9 | TGTGCCAGCAGCCCTTCGGGGGGCCACGAGCAGTACTTC | CASSPSGGHEQYF
few | NA | TRBJ2-1 | TRBV7-9 | TGTGCCAGCAGCTTAGCGAACAATGAGCAGTTCTTC | CASSLANNEQFF
few | NA | TRBJ2-1 | TRBV29-1 | TGCAGCGTCGGCGGGTCCTACAATGAGCAGTTCTTC | CSVGGSYNEQFF
NA | NA | TRBJ2-3 | TRBV15 | TGTGCCACCAGCAGAGAGGCACAGCAGACTGACGCAGATACGCAGTATTTT | CATSREAQQTDADTQYF
NA | NA | TRBJ1-2 | TRBV4-2 | TGTGCCAGCAGCCAAGACAGGAGATCTCTGGAATTGAGCGGCTACACCTTC | CASSQDRRSLELSGYTF
NA | TRBD2 | TRBJ2-7 | TRBV5-1 | TGCGCCAGCAGCTTACTAGCGGGCGCCATCTACGAGCAGTACTTC | CASSLLAGAIYEQYF
NA | NA | TRBJ2-2 | TRBV4-1 | TGCGCCAGCAGCCAGACGACTACGAACACCGGGGAGCTGTTTTTT | CASSQTTTNTGELFF
NA | NA | TRBJ2-1 | TRBV7-6 | TGTGCCAGCAGCCTTGTTGCGGACACACACCCCCTCAATGAGCAGTTCTTC | CASSLVADTHPLNEQFF
NA | TRBD2 | TRBJ2-4 | TRBV28 | TGTGCCAGCAGTGGGCTAGCGGCGCACATTCAGTACTTC | CASSGLAAHIQYF
NA | NA | TRBJ2-1 | TRBV5-1 | TGCGCCAGCAGCCTCGGGAATGAGCAGTTCTTC | CASSLGNEQFF
large | TRBD1 | TRBJ1-5 | TRBV28 | TGTGCCAGCAGTTTCTCAGGGGGAAGTCAGCCCCAGCATTTT | CASSFSGGSQPQHF
NA | NA | TRBJ2-1 | TRBV29-1 | TGCAGCGTCGAACCAGGACTTTGGGGCAATGAGCAGTTCTTC | CSVEPGLWGNEQFF
NA | NA | TRBJ2-7 | TRBV5-1 | TGCGCCAGCAGCTTGGGCGTGTCCTACGAGCAGTACTTC | CASSLGVSYEQYF
few | NA | TRBJ1-1 | TRBV27 | TGTGCCAGCAGTTTAGCCAGCCCGAACACTGAAGCTTTCTTT | CASSLASPNTEAFF
NA | NA | TRBJ2-1 | TRBV28 | TGTGCCAGCAGTCTGCCGGGACTGGGTTTGGATGAGCAGTTCTTC | CASSLPGLGLDEQFF
few | TRBD2 | TRBJ2-3 | TRBV23-1 | TGCGCCAGCGGCAAGCGGGAGAAGGCAGATACGCAGTATTTT | CASGKREKADTQYF
NA | TRBD2 | TRBJ2-3 | TRBV29-1 | TGCAGCGTTGATGTAGCGGGTGGTGCAGATACGCAGTATTTT | CSVDVAGGADTQYF
NA | TRBD2 | TRBJ2-7 | TRBV27 | TGTGCCAGCAGCTATGCTAGCGGGGCCTATCTCGAGCAGTACTTC | CASSYASGAYLEQYF
few | NA | TRBJ1-1 | TRBV28 | TGTGCCAGCAGCGTGCCTGCAGGGGATCTGAACACTGAAGCTTTCTTT | CASSVPAGDLNTEAFF
few | TRBD2 | TRBJ2-3 | TRBV5-6 | TGTGCCAGCAGCCCTAGCCCTAGCGGGGCAGATACGCAGTATTTT | CASSPSPSGADTQYF
few | NA | TRBJ2-1 | TRBV9 | TGTGCCAGCAGCGTCGATAGCGGTCCAAGCTCCTACAATGAGCAGTTCTTC | CASSVDSGPSSYNEQFF
few | NA | TRBJ2-2 | TRBV29-1 | TGCAGCGCCACCCTCGTGGAGGGAAGGGGCGGGGAGCTGTTTTTT | CSATLVEGRGGELFF
NA | TRBD2 | TRBJ2-3 | TRBV27 | TGTGCCAGCAGTATCGGGACTAGCGGAAGAGATACGCAGTATTTT | CASSIGTSGRDTQYF
NA | NA | TRBJ1-5 | TRBV28 | TGTGCCAGCAGCCCGAGGGCTTATAGCAATCAGCCCCAGCATTTT | CASSPRAYSNQPQHF
NA | NA | TRBJ2-6 | TRBV7-6 | TGTGCCAGCAGCCGGATTAATACCCTGGCCAACGTCCTGACTTTC | CASSRINTLANVLTF
NA | NA | TRBJ1-2 | TRBV19 | TGTGCCAGTAGCTTCAATGTTGGGTCTGGCTACACCTTC | CASSFNVGSGYTF